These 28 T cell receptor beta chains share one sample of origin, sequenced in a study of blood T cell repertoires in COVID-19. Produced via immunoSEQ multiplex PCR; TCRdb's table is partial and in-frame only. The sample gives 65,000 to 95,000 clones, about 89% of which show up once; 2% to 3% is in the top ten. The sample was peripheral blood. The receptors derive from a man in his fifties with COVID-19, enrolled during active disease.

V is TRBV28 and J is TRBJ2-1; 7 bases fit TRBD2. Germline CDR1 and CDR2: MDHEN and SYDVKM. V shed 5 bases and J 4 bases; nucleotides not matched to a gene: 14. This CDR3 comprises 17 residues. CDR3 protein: CASSDTRTRSPYNEQFF. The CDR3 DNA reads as TGTGCCAGCAGTGATACCAGGACTAGATCTCCTTACAATGAGCAGTTCTTC.

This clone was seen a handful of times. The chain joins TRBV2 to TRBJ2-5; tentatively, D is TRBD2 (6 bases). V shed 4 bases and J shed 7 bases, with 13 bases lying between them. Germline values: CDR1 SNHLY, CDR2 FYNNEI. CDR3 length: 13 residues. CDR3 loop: CASSGVEGGTQYF. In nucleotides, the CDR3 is TGTGCCAGCAGTGGGGTCGAGGGAGGGACCCAGTACTTC. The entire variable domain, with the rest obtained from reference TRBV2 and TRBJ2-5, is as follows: EPEVTQTPSHQVTQMGQEVILRCVPISNHLYFYWYRQILGQKVEFLVSFYNNEISEKSEIFDDQFSVERPDGSNFTLKIRSTKLEDSAMYFCASSGVEGGTQYFGPGTRLLVL.

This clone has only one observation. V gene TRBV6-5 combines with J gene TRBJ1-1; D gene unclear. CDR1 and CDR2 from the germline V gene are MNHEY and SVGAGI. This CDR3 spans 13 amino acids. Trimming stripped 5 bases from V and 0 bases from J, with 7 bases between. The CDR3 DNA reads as TGTGCCAGCAGTCAGCGGGTGAACACTGAAGCTTTCTTT. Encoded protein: CASSQRVNTEAFF.

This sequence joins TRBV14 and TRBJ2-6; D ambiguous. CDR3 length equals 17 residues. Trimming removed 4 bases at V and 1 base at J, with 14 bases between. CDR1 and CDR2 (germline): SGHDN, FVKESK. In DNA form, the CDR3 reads TGTGCCAGCAGCCTGGGCAACCGCAGGTCTGGGGCCAACGTCCTGACTTTC. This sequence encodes CASSLGNRRSGANVLTF.

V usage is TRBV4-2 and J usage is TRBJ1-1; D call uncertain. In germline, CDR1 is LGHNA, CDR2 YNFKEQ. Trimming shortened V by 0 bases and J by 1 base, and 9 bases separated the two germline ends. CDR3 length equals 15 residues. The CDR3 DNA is TGTGCCAGCAGCCAAGACCCCACCAGGAACACTGAAGCTTTCTTT. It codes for CASSQDPTRNTEAFF.

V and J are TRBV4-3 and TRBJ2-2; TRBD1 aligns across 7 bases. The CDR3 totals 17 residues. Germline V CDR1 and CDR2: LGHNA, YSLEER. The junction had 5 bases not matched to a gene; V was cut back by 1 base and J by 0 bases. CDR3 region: CASSQGLGQTNTGELFF. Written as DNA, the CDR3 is TGCGCCAGCAGCCAAGGATTGGGACAGACGAACACCGGGGAGCTGTTTTTT.

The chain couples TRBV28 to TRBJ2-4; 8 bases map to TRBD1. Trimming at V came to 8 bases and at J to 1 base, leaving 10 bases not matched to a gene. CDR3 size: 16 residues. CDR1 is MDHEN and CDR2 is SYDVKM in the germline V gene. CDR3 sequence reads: CASAPQGVRAKNIQYF. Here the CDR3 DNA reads TGTGCCAGCGCACCACAGGGGGTGAGGGCCAAAAACATTCAGTACTTC.

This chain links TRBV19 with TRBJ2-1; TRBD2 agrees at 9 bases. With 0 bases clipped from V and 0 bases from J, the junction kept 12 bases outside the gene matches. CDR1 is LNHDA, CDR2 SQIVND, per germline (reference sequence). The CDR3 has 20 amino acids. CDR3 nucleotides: TGTGCCAGTAGTATAGACTTAACGGGGAGCGGGAGGCCCTCCTACAATGAGCAGTTCTTC. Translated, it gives CASSIDLTGSGRPSYNEQFF.

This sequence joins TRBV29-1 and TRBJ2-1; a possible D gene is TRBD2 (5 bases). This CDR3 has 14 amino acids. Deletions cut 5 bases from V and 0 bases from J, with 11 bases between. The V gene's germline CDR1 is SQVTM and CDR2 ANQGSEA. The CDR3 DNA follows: TGCAGCGTTCCACGAGGGAGCTCCTACAATGAGCAGTTCTTC. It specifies CSVPRGSSYNEQFF.

The DNA of the CDR3 is TGTGCCAGTTCTCTACTTGGACAGGGCCATGGCTACACCTTC. Translated: CASSLLGQGHGYTF. This chain links TRBV19 with TRBJ1-2, with TRBD1 identical over 8 bases. CDR1 and CDR2 from the germline V gene are LNHDA and SQIVND (reference sequence). The junction had 11 bases not matched to a gene; V was cut back by 8 bases and J by 6 bases. There are 14 residues in the CDR3. The entire variable domain, with the rest obtained from reference TRBV19 and TRBJ1-2, is as follows: DGGITQSPKYLFRKEGQNVTLSCEQNLNHDAMYWYRQDPGQGLRLIYYSQIVNDFQKGDIAEGYSVSREKKESFPLTVTSAQKNPTAFYLCASSLLGQGHGYTFGSGTRLTVV.

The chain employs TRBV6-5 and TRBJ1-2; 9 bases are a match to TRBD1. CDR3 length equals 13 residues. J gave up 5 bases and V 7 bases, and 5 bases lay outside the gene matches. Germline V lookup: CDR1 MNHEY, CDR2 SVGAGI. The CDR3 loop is CASTGQGRYGYTF. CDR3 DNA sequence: TGTGCCAGCACAGGACAGGGGAGATATGGCTACACCTTC.

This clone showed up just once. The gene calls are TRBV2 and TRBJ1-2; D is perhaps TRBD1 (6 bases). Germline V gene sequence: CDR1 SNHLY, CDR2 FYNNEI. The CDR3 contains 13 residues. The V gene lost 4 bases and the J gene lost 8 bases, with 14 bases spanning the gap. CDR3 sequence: CASSVGDTFGYTF. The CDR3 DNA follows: TGTGCCAGCAGTGTAGGGGACACTTTCGGCTACACCTTC. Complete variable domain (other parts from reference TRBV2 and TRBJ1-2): EPEVTQTPSHQVTQMGQEVILRCVPISNHLYFYWYRQILGQKVEFLVSFYNNEISEKSEIFDDQFSVERPDGSNFTLKIRSTKLEDSAMYFCASSVGDTFGYTFGSGTRLTVV.

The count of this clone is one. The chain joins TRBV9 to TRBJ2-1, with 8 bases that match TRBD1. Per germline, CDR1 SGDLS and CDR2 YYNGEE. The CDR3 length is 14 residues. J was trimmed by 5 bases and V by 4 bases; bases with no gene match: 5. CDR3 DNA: TGTGCCAGCAGCTCAGGACAGGGAAACAATGAGCAGTTCTTC. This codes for CASSSGQGNNEQFF.

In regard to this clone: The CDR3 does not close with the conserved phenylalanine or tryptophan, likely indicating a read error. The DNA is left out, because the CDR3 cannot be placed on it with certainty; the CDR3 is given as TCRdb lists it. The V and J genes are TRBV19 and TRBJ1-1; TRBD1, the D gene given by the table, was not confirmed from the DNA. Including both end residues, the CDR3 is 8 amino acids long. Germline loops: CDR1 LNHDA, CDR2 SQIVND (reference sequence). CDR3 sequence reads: CAIEDSTS.

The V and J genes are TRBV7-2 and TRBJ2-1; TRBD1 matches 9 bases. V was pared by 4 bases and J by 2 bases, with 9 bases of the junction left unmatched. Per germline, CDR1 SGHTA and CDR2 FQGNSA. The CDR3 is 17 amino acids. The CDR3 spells CASSSTSGTGTYNEQFF. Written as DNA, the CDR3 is TGTGCCAGCAGCTCCACCTCCGGGACAGGGACCTACAATGAGCAGTTCTTC.

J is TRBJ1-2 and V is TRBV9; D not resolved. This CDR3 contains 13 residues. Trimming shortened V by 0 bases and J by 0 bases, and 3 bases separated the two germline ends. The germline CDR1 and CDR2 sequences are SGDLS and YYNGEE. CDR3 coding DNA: TGTGCCAGCAGCGTAGCGGCTAACTATGGCTACACCTTC. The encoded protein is CASSVAANYGYTF.

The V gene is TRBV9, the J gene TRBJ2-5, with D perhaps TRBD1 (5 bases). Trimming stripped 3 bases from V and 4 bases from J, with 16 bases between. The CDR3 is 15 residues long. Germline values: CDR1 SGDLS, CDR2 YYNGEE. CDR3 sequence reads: CASSDLGAVGETQYF. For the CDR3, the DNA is TGTGCCAGCAGCGATTTAGGGGCTGTAGGAGAGACCCAGTACTTC.

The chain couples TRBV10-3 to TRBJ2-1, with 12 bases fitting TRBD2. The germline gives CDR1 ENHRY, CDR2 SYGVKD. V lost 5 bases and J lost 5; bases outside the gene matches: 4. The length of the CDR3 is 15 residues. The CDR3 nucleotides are TGTGCCATCAGTCCACTAGCGGGAGGCGACAATGAGCAGTTCTTC. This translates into CAISPLAGGDNEQFF.

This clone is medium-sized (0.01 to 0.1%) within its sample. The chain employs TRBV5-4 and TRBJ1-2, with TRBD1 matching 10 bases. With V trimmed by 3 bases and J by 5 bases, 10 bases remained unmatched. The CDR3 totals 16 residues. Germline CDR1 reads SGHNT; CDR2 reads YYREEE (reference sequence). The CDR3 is CASSWWSGQGPYGYTF. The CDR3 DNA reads TGTGCCAGCAGCTGGTGGTCGGGACAGGGGCCTTATGGCTACACCTTC.

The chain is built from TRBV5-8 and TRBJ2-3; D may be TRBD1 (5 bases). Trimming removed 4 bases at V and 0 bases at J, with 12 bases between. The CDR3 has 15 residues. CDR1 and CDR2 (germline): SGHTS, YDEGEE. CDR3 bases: TGTGCCAGCAGCCCGGACACAGACAGCACAGATACGCAGTATTTT. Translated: CASSPDTDSTDTQYF.

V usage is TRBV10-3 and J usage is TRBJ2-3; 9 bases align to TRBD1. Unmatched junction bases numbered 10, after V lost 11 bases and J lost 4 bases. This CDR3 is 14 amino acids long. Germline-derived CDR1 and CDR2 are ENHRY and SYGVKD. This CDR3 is CASKGTGLSDTQYF. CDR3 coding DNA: TGTGCCTCAAAAGGGACAGGGCTGTCAGATACGCAGTATTTT.

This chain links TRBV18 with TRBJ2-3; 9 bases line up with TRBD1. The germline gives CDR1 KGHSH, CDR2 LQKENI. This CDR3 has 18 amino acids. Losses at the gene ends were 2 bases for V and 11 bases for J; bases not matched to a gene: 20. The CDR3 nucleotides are TGTGCCAGCTCACCAGTTAATTCCGGGACAGGGAACCCAGTCGAGCAGTATTTT. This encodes CASSPVNSGTGNPVEQYF.

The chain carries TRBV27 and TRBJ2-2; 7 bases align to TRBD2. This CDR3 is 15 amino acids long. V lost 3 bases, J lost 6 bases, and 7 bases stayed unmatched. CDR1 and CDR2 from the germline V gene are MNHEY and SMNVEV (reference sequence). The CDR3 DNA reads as TGTGCCAGCAGTTTCTCGGGAGGAGGGGCCGGGGAGCTGTTTTTT. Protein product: CASSFSGGGAGELFF.

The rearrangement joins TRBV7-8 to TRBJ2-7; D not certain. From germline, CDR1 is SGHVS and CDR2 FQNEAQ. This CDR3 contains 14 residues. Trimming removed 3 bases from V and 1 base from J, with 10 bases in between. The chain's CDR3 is CASSFTGQSYEQYF. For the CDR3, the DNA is TGTGCCAGCAGCTTTACGGGTCAATCCTACGAGCAGTACTTC. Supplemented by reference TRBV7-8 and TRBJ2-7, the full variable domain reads GAGVSQSPRYKVAKRGQDVALRCDPISGHVSLFWYQQALGQGPEFLTYFQNEAQLDKSGLPSDRFFAERPEGSVSTLKIQRTQQEDSAVYLCASSFTGQSYEQYFGPGTRLTVT.

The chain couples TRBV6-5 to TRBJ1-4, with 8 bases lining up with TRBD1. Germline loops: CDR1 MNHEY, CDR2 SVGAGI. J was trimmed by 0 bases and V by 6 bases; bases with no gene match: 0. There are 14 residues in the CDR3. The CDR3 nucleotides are TGTGCCAGCAGGACAGGGGCAACTAATGAAAAACTGTTTTTT. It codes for CASRTGATNEKLFF.

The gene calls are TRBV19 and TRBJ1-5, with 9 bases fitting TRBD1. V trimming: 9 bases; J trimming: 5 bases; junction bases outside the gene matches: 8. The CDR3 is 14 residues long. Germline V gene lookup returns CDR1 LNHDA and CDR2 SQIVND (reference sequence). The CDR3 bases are TGTGCCAGCTCCGGGACAGGGAAGGATCAGCCCCAGCATTTT. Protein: CASSGTGKDQPQHF.

CDR3 residues: CASTSRRDDWAWGNTEAFF. In DNA form, the CDR3 reads TGCGCCAGCACCTCCAGGCGGGACGACTGGGCGTGGGGGAACACTGAAGCTTTCTTT. The V and J genes are TRBV23-1 and TRBJ1-1; the D gene is possibly TRBD1 (5 bases). TRBV23-1 is classed as an ORF, of uncertain function. CDR3 size: 19 residues. Trimming took off 7 bases at V and 1 base at J, with 28 bases between the two ends.

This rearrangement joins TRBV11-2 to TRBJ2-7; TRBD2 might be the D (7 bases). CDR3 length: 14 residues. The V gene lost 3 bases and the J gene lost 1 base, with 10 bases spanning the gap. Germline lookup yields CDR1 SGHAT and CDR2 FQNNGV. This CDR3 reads CASSFAGASYEQYF. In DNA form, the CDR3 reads TGTGCCAGCAGCTTTGCGGGGGCTTCCTACGAGCAGTACTTC.